These T cell receptor gamma chains were read from a single sample in a study of intestinal T cells in coeliac disease. TCRdb repeated clone calling on the multiplex PCR reads with CATT. The table lists about 360 gamma-chain clones, less than 70% of them singletons. The sequenced sample was a duodenal biopsy. The receptor source for this set is a human donor with celiac disease. Both conserved end residues are part of each CDR3. Clone sizes are given selectively: once, few, many, or a class where the clone is expanded.

j_call v_call cdr3_length clone_size cdr3_aa cdr3_nt
TRGJ1/TRGJ2 TRGV10 12 . CAAWLVIYKKLF TGTGCTGCGTGGTTGGTTATTTATAAGAAACTCTTT
TRGJP1 TRGV10 14 . CAAWTVTTGWFKIF TGTGCTGCGTGGACCGTTACCACTGGTTGGTTCAAGATATTT
TRGJ1/TRGJ2 TRGV9 12 . CALWGEDYKKLF TGTGCCTTGTGGGGGGAGGATTATAAGAAACTCTTT
TRGJ1/TRGJ2 TRGV9 12 . CASKGIPKRKLF TGTGCCTCAAAAGGGATTCCAAAAAGAAAACTCTTT
TRGJ1/TRGJ2 TRGV5 11 . CAPGPHYKKLF TGTGCACCTGGGCCTCATTATAAGAAACTCTTT
TRGJ1/TRGJ2 TRGV3 12 . CATWVGGYKKLF TGTGCCACCTGGGTAGGAGGTTATAAGAAACTCTTT
TRGJP2 TRGV8 14 . CATWFFSSDWIKTF TGTGCCACCTGGTTCTTTAGTAGTGATTGGATCAAGACGTTT
TRGJ1/TRGJ2 TRGV10 9 . CAAWVSKLF TGTGCTGCGTGGGTAAGTAAACTCTTT
TRGJP2 TRGV10 13 few CAAWEGSDWIKTF TGTGCTGCGTGGGAGGGTAGTGATTGGATCAAGACGTTT
TRGJ1/TRGJ2 TRGV9 11 . CACGRNYKKLF TGTGCTTGTGGGAGGAATTATAAGAAACTCTTT
TRGJP1 TRGV3 18 . CATWDRSGDRWVGWFKIF TGTGCCACCTGGGACCGCTCGGGGGACCGTTGGGTGGGTTGGTTCAAGATATTT
TRGJP2 TRGV8 13 . CAPGIRSDWIKTF TGTGCACCTGGGATAAGGAGTGATTGGATCAAGACGTTT
TRGJ1/TRGJ2 TRGV10 9 . CAAWVRNLF TGTGCTGCGTGGGTAAGAAATCTCTTT
TRGJ1/TRGJ2 TRGV10 14 . CAAVGASNYYKKLF TGTGCTGCGGTGGGAGCCTCGAATTATTATAAGAAACTCTTT
TRGJP1 TRGV10 14 . CAAWDFYDCWFKIF TGTGCTGCGTGGGACTTTTACGATTGTTGGTTCAAGATATTT
TRGJP1 TRGV10 15 once CAAWGHNTTGWFKIF TGTGCTGCGTGGGGACATAATACCACTGGTTGGTTCAAGATATTT
TRGJP1 TRGV10 15 . CAAWIDNTTGWFKIF TGTGCTGCGTGGATCGACAATACCACTGGTTGGTTCAAGATATTT
TRGJP1 TRGV10 14 . CAALKNTTGWFKIF TGTGCTGCGTTAAAAAATACCACTGGTTGGTTCAAGATATTT
TRGJ1/TRGJ2 TRGV9 15 few CALWEVQIGRYKKLF TGTGCCTTGTGGGAGGTGCAAATTGGTCGTTATAAGAAACTCTTT
TRGJ1/TRGJ2 TRGV9 12 . CALWEVLRRKLF TGTGCCTTGTGGGAGGTTCTACGAAGAAAACTCTTT